Given below is one T cell receptor (beta chain) in context. Its target is not known. These data are taken from a study of shared clonotypes between healthy human individuals. General study results and limits: Larger estimated richness was generally recorded for naive subsets relative to memory subsets.

The CDR3 is made up of 11 amino acids. Germline assignment: CDR1 SGHNT and CDR2 YYREEE (reference sequence). V lost 0 bases, J lost 8 bases, and 5 bases lay in between. At a deep level, the assay was run. It was around 220 ng DNA, 30,000 or so T cell genomes, that sorted-subset replicate PCRs used. TCRdb keeps only in-frame clones here, not all; method: immunoSEQ multiplex PCR. Found here are millions of clones, roughly 94% of them singletons; the top ten hold 0.1% to 0.15%. The sequence was obtained from a man between 18 and 35 years old in good health. V is TRBV5-4 and J is TRBJ1-2; D ambiguous. Sequenced input: naive CD4+ T cells sorted from blood. Noted subset: CD45RA+ positively selected. The CDR3 coding sequence is TGTGCCAGCAGCTTGGCCGGCGGCTACACCTTC. Encoded protein: CASSLAGGYTF.